What follows is one TCR beta chain and its context. This clonotype occurred many times. Which antigen it targets is not known. There are no base qualities to consult, and no much larger clone falls within one base. The junction shows trimming of 2 bases on V and 13 bases on J, plus 12 bases between the germline ends. Measured from the cysteine to the phenylalanine, the CDR3 is 12 residues long. The read is trimmed to its CDR3 DNA, 36 bases read in frame from base 1. Reading the germline V gene gives CDR1 SGHDN and CDR2 FVKESK. Donors were 39 systemically healthy Caucasian individuals from Russia aged about 6 to 100 years. About 9.6 milliliters of peripheral blood were collected from each donor into EDTA-treated Vacutainer tubes. Ficoll-Paque density-gradient centrifugation was used to isolate PBMCs, with at least 7 million per sample. Trizol reagent was used to extract total RNA from the PBMCs, yielding at least 5 micrograms per sample. The percentages of naive CD45RAhigh/CD27high T cells were determined by flow cytometry on a PBMC aliquot from every donor.

The data stem from a study of blood T cells in healthy people across ages (dated by TCRdb to the mid-2010s). Study-level background: In model experiments, template switching captured about one uniquely barcoded TCR beta cDNA molecule for every two T cells. Age-related changes in TCR beta repertoire diversity were measured in the study by deep sequencing normalized with unique cDNA molecular identifiers. Donors were grouped into four age groups: young (average 16 years), middle-aged (39), aged (about 60) and long-lived (around 82). To avoid experimental bias, donors of different ages were randomly spread across the sequencing lanes. Using the same blood draw, the study looked at two additional independent replicas of 1 million unique cDNA reads for two donors, one aged 18 to 30 and the other aged 80 or older.

Summary of the overall study and its limitations: The percentage of naive T cells measured by flow cytometry correlated strongly with observed TCR beta diversity. As age increased, observed TCR beta diversity per million T cells dropped in a roughly linear way, and a significant reduction was already evident by age approximately 40. Compared with the aged group, the long-lived group had more naive CD4+ T cells, fewer expanded clones and increased TCR diversity, suggesting age selection. Donor CMV infection status was unknown, potentially confounding age-related changes in expanded clonotypes. Estimates of total diversity based on one million sequenced T cells were regarded as lower bounds and as underestimates. Because profiling used bulk unsorted PBMCs, naive and antigen-experienced compartments could not be compared conclusively.

Libraries were built with 5' RACE. TCRdb names Illumina HiSeq 2500 as the instrument used. A second roughly 7 to 11 cycle PCR used a sample-barcoded 5' primer and a J-beta primer mix. A unique molecular identifier was introduced onto each TCR beta cDNA molecule by a template-switch 5' adaptor carrying 12 random nucleotides. Each sample yielded at least 3 million CDR3-containing paired-end reads. First-strand cDNA synthesis was performed from all RNA using the Mint cDNA synthesis kit, with priming by a TRBC-specific oligonucleotide. All cDNA was treated with uracil-DNA glycosylase and then went through a first 18-cycle PCR with the universal primers M1SS and BC2_uni_R. Processing in the source paper ran as follows. For normalization, 1 million high-quality reads were randomly selected from each sample, with every read carrying a distinct molecular identifier. Reads with shared molecular identifiers were discarded instead of being binned into consensus sequences. MiTCR, run with a Q25 quality threshold and the strictest error-elimination algorithm, handled CDR3 identification, clonotype clustering and error correction. Lower-bound total TCR beta diversity was estimated with a nonparametric unseen species model using Euler transformation. The public reads were run again by TCRdb, first through fastp at Q25 and then through MiXCR, and only productive beta chains were kept. Each CDR3 protein gets just one entry, which takes the most common genes and DNA from the rows behind it. Here the V and J calls rest on TCRdb's processing, not on the authors' analysis. The sample table contains some 1.5 million distinct CDR3 sequences; only one count was recorded for 28% of them. The top ten hold 7.7% of the sample.

The sequence came from a woman in her twenties or thirties in good health. The specimen was blood. The receptor chain draws on TRBV14 and TRBJ2-4; tentative D gene TRBD1, with 5 bases matching. In nucleotides, the sequence is TGTGCCAGCAGCCAAACTCCACAGGAGCAGTACTTC. It encodes CASSQTPQEQYF.